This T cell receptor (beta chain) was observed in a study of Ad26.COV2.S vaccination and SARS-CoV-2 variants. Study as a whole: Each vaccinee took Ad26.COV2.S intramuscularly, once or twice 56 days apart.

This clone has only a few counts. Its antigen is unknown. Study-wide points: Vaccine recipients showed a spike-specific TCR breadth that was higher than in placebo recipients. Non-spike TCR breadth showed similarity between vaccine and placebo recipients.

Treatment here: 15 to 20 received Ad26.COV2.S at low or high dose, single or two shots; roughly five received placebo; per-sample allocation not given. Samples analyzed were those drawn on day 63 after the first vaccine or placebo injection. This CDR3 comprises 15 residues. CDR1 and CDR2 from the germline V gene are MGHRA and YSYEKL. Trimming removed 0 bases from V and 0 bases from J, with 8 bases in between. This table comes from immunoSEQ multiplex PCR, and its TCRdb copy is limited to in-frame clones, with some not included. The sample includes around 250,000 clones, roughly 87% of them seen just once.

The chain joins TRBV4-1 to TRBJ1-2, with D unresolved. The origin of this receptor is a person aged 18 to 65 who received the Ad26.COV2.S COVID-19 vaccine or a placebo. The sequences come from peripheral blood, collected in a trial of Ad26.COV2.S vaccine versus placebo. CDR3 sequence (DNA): TGCGCCAGCAGCCAAGAAGACACTCCTAACTATGGCTACACCTTC. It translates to CASSQEDTPNYGYTF.